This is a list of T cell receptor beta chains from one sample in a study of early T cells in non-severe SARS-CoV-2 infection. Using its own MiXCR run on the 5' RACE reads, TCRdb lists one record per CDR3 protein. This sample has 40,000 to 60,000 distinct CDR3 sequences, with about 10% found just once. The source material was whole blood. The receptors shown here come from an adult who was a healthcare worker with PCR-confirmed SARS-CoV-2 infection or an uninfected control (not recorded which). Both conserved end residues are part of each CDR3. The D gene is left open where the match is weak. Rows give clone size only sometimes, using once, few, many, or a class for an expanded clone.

CDR3 DNA: TGCGCCAGCTGGGAAGGGGTCGATGGCACTGAAGCTTTCTTT
CDR3 protein: CASWEGVDGTEAFF
V gene: TRBV5-1
clone size: few
J gene: TRBJ1-1
D gene: -

CDR3 DNA: TGCAGTGCTCGGGCGATCTTTAGTGAAGCTTTCTTT
CDR3 protein: CSARAIFSEAFF
V gene: TRBV20-1
clone size: many
J gene: TRBJ1-1
D gene: -

CDR3 DNA: TGTGCCAGCAGTGCCACCGGTGGGGCTGGGGCCAACGTCCTGACTTTC
CDR3 protein: CASSATGGAGANVLTF
V gene: TRBV2
clone size: many
J gene: TRBJ2-6
D gene: -

CDR3 DNA: TGTGCCAGCAGCTTTGCTTCGCCCACAGATACGCAGTATTTT
CDR3 protein: CASSFASPTDTQYF
V gene: TRBV5-8
clone size: many
J gene: TRBJ2-3
D gene: -

CDR3 DNA: TGTGCCAGCAGCTTGAGTCCTGGCGTCTACAATGAGCAGTTCTTC
CDR3 protein: CASSLSPGVYNEQFF
V gene: TRBV5-6
clone size: many
J gene: TRBJ2-1
D gene: -

CDR3 DNA: TGTGCCATCAGTGTAGGGGGAGCAAAAAACATTCAGTACTTC
CDR3 protein: CAISVGGAKNIQYF
V gene: TRBV10-3
clone size: many
J gene: TRBJ2-4
D gene: -

CDR3 DNA: TGTGCCAGCAGTGAAGCCGGGCCTACAGGGAGTGGTTATGGCTACACCTTC
CDR3 protein: CASSEAGPTGSGYGYTF
V gene: TRBV2
clone size: few
J gene: TRBJ1-2
D gene: -

CDR3 DNA: TGTGCCAGCAGCCCCTATCCAGATACGCAGTATTTT
CDR3 protein: CASSPYPDTQYF
V gene: TRBV7-9
clone size: many
J gene: TRBJ2-3
D gene: -

CDR3 DNA: TGTGCCAGCAGCTTATTCCCGGGAGCGGTCAATGAGCAGTTCTTC
CDR3 protein: CASSLFPGAVNEQFF
V gene: TRBV7-2
clone size: many
J gene: TRBJ2-1
D gene: -

CDR3 DNA: TGCAGTGCACAGGGGGGAGACCATTCACCCCTCCATTTT
CDR3 protein: CSAQGGDHSPLHF
V gene: TRBV20-1
clone size: few
J gene: TRBJ1-6
D gene: TRBD1

CDR3 DNA: TGTGCCAGCAGCTTAGAAGGCGGGAGATTCTACAATGAGCAGTTCTTC
CDR3 protein: CASSLEGGRFYNEQFF
V gene: TRBV11-2
clone size: few
J gene: TRBJ2-1
D gene: TRBD2

CDR3 DNA: TGTGCCAGCAGCCCGAGAACTAGCGGAAACAATGAGCAGTTCTTC
CDR3 protein: CASSPRTSGNNEQFF
V gene: TRBV7-8
clone size: few
J gene: TRBJ2-1
D gene: TRBD2

CDR3 DNA: TGTGCCAGCAGCTTAGGTGTTGGTGGGCGGAACCGGGAAGAGACCCAGTACTTC
CDR3 protein: CASSLGVGGRNREETQYF
V gene: TRBV7-9
clone size: many
J gene: TRBJ2-5
D gene: -

CDR3 DNA: TGTGCCAGCAATGACGTGACGGGTCAGCCCCAGCATTTT
CDR3 protein: CASNDVTGQPQHF
V gene: TRBV6-1
clone size: many
J gene: TRBJ1-5
D gene: -

CDR3 DNA: TGCGCCAGCAGCCAAGAGAAAAGGGCGGGAGCCTACGAGCAGTACTTC
CDR3 protein: CASSQEKRAGAYEQYF
V gene: TRBV4-1
clone size: many
J gene: TRBJ2-7
D gene: TRBD2

CDR3 DNA: TGTGCCAGCAGCGCCACCGGGACAGGGAGTCCTTTCTTT
CDR3 protein: CASSATGTGSPFF
V gene: TRBV2
clone size: many
J gene: TRBJ1-1
D gene: TRBD1

CDR3 DNA: TGTGCCAGCAGCCAAGGACTAGCGGGACTCACAGATACGCAGTATTTT
CDR3 protein: CASSQGLAGLTDTQYF
V gene: TRBV3-1
clone size: -
J gene: TRBJ2-3
D gene: TRBD2

CDR3 DNA: TGTGCCTGGAACTCAGGGCAAGATACGCAGTATTTT
CDR3 protein: CAWNSGQDTQYF
V gene: TRBV30
clone size: few
J gene: TRBJ2-3
D gene: -

CDR3 DNA: TGTGCCAGCAGTGTAGGGGGGACATTAAATGGCTACACCTTC
CDR3 protein: CASSVGGTLNGYTF
V gene: TRBV2
clone size: few
J gene: TRBJ1-2
D gene: -

CDR3 DNA: TGTGCCAGCAGTTTGAGCGGGTCCTACGAGCAGTACTTC
CDR3 protein: CASSLSGSYEQYF
V gene: TRBV27
clone size: many
J gene: TRBJ2-7
D gene: -

CDR3 DNA: TGTGCCAGCAGTTTGGTGGGGCTAGCTCAGCCCCAGCATTTT
CDR3 protein: CASSLVGLAQPQHF
V gene: TRBV28
clone size: many
J gene: TRBJ1-5
D gene: -

CDR3 DNA: TGCGCCAGCAGCTTGCGCCGGAATGAGCAGTTCTTC
CDR3 protein: CASSLRRNEQFF
V gene: TRBV5-1
clone size: -
J gene: TRBJ2-1
D gene: -

CDR3 DNA: TGTGCCAGCAGCCAAGAAGAACTAGCGGGAGTTTCAGATACGCAGTATTTT
CDR3 protein: CASSQEELAGVSDTQYF
V gene: TRBV3-1
clone size: -
J gene: TRBJ2-3
D gene: TRBD2

CDR3 DNA: TGTGCCAGCAGTTACTCCGTGACAGGGCGGGAGACCCAGTACTTC
CDR3 protein: CASSYSVTGRETQYF
V gene: TRBV6-5
clone size: many
J gene: TRBJ2-5
D gene: TRBD1

CDR3 DNA: TGTGCCAGCAGCCAAGTTTTCGAACGGGAGGGCGCAGATACGCAGTATTTT
CDR3 protein: CASSQVFEREGADTQYF
V gene: TRBV3-1
clone size: -
J gene: TRBJ2-3
D gene: TRBD2

CDR3 DNA: TGCAGTGCTAGAGAGATTGAGGGAGTGAAAAATGAGCAGTTCTTC
CDR3 protein: CSAREIEGVKNEQFF
V gene: TRBV20-1
clone size: -
J gene: TRBJ2-1
D gene: -

CDR3 DNA: TGTGCCAGCAGCAAAGTCGCCGGCTGCCATAGCAATCAGCCCCAGCATTTT
CDR3 protein: CASSKVAGCHSNQPQHF
V gene: TRBV21-1
clone size: -
J gene: TRBJ1-5
D gene: -

CDR3 DNA: TGCGCCAGCAGCCAAGATTTCTTGGGGATACCCCTCTTC
CDR3 protein: CASSQDFLGIPLF
V gene: TRBV4-1
clone size: -
J gene: TRBJ2-7
D gene: -

CDR3 DNA: TGTGCCAGTAGTTTCGCCCCCCGGGACAAGAGAGACGAGCAGTACTTC
CDR3 protein: CASSFAPRDKRDEQYF
V gene: TRBV19
clone size: many
J gene: TRBJ2-7
D gene: -

CDR3 DNA: TGTGCCAGCAGTTACGATGACAGGCCGAACACTGAAGCTTTCTTT
CDR3 protein: CASSYDDRPNTEAFF
V gene: TRBV6-5
clone size: many
J gene: TRBJ1-1
D gene: -

CDR3 DNA: TGTGCCAGCAGTTTTTTTGGTAGCGGGGCAAACAATGAGCAGTTCTTC
CDR3 protein: CASSFFGSGANNEQFF
V gene: TRBV12-3/TRBV12-4
clone size: many
J gene: TRBJ2-1
D gene: TRBD2

CDR3 DNA: TGTGCCTGGGGCGCGTCCAGCGGGAGGGCCGCAGATACGCAGTATTTT
CDR3 protein: CAWGASSGRAADTQYF
V gene: TRBV30
clone size: many
J gene: TRBJ2-3
D gene: TRBD2

CDR3 DNA: TGTGCCAGCAGCTTACGGCGGGAGGGCTACAATGAGCAGTTCTTC
CDR3 protein: CASSLRREGYNEQFF
V gene: TRBV7-8
clone size: few
J gene: TRBJ2-1
D gene: TRBD2

CDR3 DNA: TGTGCCAGCAGCCCATTGGGAGGGGACGACGAGCAGTACTTC
CDR3 protein: CASSPLGGDDEQYF
V gene: TRBV28
clone size: medium-sized
J gene: TRBJ2-7
D gene: TRBD2

CDR3 DNA: TGTGCCAGCAGCATGGGACATCCGGGCACCTTC
CDR3 protein: CASSMGHPGTF
V gene: TRBV7-9
clone size: -
J gene: TRBJ1-2
D gene: -

CDR3 DNA: TGCAGCGTTGGACAGGGACTAAGTGGCTACACCTTC
CDR3 protein: CSVGQGLSGYTF
V gene: TRBV29-1
clone size: many
J gene: TRBJ1-2
D gene: TRBD1

CDR3 DNA: TGTGCCAGCACCCTCTTAGGAACAGTCACCGGGGAGCTGTTTTTT
CDR3 protein: CASTLLGTVTGELFF
V gene: TRBV5-5
clone size: -
J gene: TRBJ2-2
D gene: -